A selection of T cell receptor beta chains follows, all from one sample in a study of T cells after yellow fever vaccination. TCRdb recomputed calls from the 5' RACE reads with MiXCR, one row per CDR3 protein. The repertoire includes 300,000 to 400,000 distinct CDR3 sequences, around a tenth of them detected once, and 3% to 3.5% sits in the top ten. This specimen consisted of CD4+ T cells sorted from PBMCs, obtained 45 days after the yellow fever booster vaccination. The origin of the receptors is a man aged 18 to 29 who received the YFV17D yellow fever vaccine. The CDR3 runs from the conserved cysteine through the conserved F or W. A D gene is named only where the DNA matches it firmly. For some rows the clone size is stated as once, few or many, or as a class when expanded; others skip it.

>TRBJ1-5|TRBV10-3|-|few
CAISQTLSNQPQHF
TGTGCCATCAGCCAGACACTTAGCAATCAGCCCCAGCATTTT
>TRBJ2-5|TRBV5-1|TRBD1|-
CASSLTGTAEETQYF
TGCGCCAGCAGCTTGACCGGGACAGCCGAAGAGACCCAGTACTTC
>TRBJ1-1|TRBV29-1|-|few
CSVEDQMGRGAFF
TGCAGCGTTGAAGATCAAATGGGCCGAGGGGCTTTCTTT
>TRBJ2-2|TRBV12-3/TRBV12-4|-|-
CASSLNGFAGELFF
TGTGCCAGCAGTTTAAATGGGTTCGCCGGGGAGCTGTTTTTT
>TRBJ2-1|TRBV7-2|-|-
CASSPRGVGQFF
TGTGCCAGCAGCCCTAGGGGGGTAGGGCAGTTCTTC
>TRBJ2-7|TRBV27|-|few
CASSSQGSSYEQYF
TGTGCCAGCAGTTCCCAGGGAAGCTCCTACGAGCAGTACTTC
>TRBJ2-7|TRBV20-1|-|few
CSARDPGQGSYEQYF
TGCAGTGCTAGAGATCCGGGGCAGGGGTCCTACGAGCAGTACTTC
>TRBJ1-5|TRBV20-1|-|-
CSARRGRYSNQPQHF
TGCAGTGCTAGGAGGGGACGGTATAGCAATCAGCCCCAGCATTTT
>TRBJ2-3|TRBV24-1|-|-
CATSDIGGSTDTQYF
TGTGCCACCAGTGATATCGGGGGTTCCACAGATACGCAGTATTTT
>TRBJ1-6|TRBV2|-|few
CASSEQGRALHF
TGTGCCAGCAGTGAACAGGGACGGGCCCTCCACTTT
>TRBJ1-1|TRBV5-6|-|many
CASNPRAGPTEAFF
TGTGCCAGCAACCCTAGGGCAGGCCCCACTGAAGCTTTCTTT
>TRBJ1-1|TRBV4-3|-|-
CASSLRGGSPGAEAFF
TGCGCCAGCAGCCTGCGGGGGGGTTCCCCTGGGGCTGAAGCTTTCTTT
>TRBJ2-6|TRBV18|-|-
CASRLGISGANVLTF
TGTGCCAGCCGTCTCGGGATCTCTGGGGCCAACGTCCTGACTTTC
>TRBJ2-5|TRBV18|-|few
CASSPWGGDQETQYF
TGTGCCAGCTCACCATGGGGTGGGGACCAAGAGACCCAGTACTTC
>TRBJ2-1|TRBV11-2|-|-
CASSLALNSEQFF
TGTGCCAGCAGCTTAGCCCTTAACAGTGAGCAGTTCTTC
>TRBJ2-7|TRBV6-2/TRBV6-3|-|many
CASGPVGTSYEQYF
TGTGCCAGCGGTCCTGTGGGGACCTCCTACGAGCAGTACTTC